The rows below give T cell receptor beta chains drawn from one sample of a study of radiotherapy plus CTLA-4 blockade in lung cancer. The data were produced by immunoSEQ multiplex PCR, yet TCRdb's version contains in-frame clones alone and is incomplete. The sample has tens of thousands of clones, about nine tenths seen once. The source material was peripheral blood, sampled from a patient treated with radiotherapy plus ipilimumab. These receptors all stem from a human donor with non-small cell lung cancer that progressed on radiotherapy plus ipilimumab. Both conserved end residues are part of each CDR3. Each record gives: V gene, clone size, D gene, J gene, CDR3 DNA, CDR3 protein. D genes are given only for firm matches. A row's size may be missing; if present it is once, few, many or a size class.

v_gene: TRBV27
abundance: .
d_gene: TRBD1
j_gene: TRBJ2-2
CDR3nt: TGTGCCAGCAGACCCAACCCGACAGGGGGCGCAACCGGGGAGCTGTTTTTT
CDR3aa: CASRPNPTGGATGELFF

v_gene: TRBV30
abundance: .
d_gene: .
j_gene: TRBJ1-1
CDR3nt: TGTGCCTGGAGTTTTAGGGGGTCTAGGAACACTGAAGCTTTCTTT
CDR3aa: CAWSFRGSRNTEAFF

v_gene: TRBV4-1
abundance: .
d_gene: .
j_gene: TRBJ2-1
CDR3nt: TGCGCCAGCAGCCAAGGCCCAACTGTGATCTACAATGAGCAGTTCTTC
CDR3aa: CASSQGPTVIYNEQFF

v_gene: TRBV9
abundance: .
d_gene: TRBD2
j_gene: TRBJ2-1
CDR3nt: TGTGCCAGCAGCGTAGAGGCGGGAGGCTCAACGGATGAGCAGTTCTTC
CDR3aa: CASSVEAGGSTDEQFF

v_gene: TRBV29-1
abundance: once
d_gene: .
j_gene: TRBJ2-2
CDR3nt: TGCAGCGTTGCTAAGGGGATGAGCACCGGGGAGCTGTTTTTT
CDR3aa: CSVAKGMSTGELFF

v_gene: TRBV18
abundance: .
d_gene: .
j_gene: TRBJ1-5
CDR3nt: TGTGCCAGCTCATCTAATACAGGGACCGGGATTCAGCCCCAGCATTTT
CDR3aa: CASSSNTGTGIQPQHF

v_gene: TRBV6-5
abundance: .
d_gene: .
j_gene: TRBJ1-1
CDR3nt: TGTGCCAGCAGTCAGGACTTTTCTCTGGGCACTGAAGCTTTCTTT
CDR3aa: CASSQDFSLGTEAFF

v_gene: TRBV5-1
abundance: .
d_gene: .
j_gene: TRBJ2-5
CDR3nt: TGCGCCAGCAGCTTGGGAGAGTTGGAGGGGACCCAGTACTTC
CDR3aa: CASSLGELEGTQYF

v_gene: TRBV4-2
abundance: once
d_gene: TRBD2
j_gene: TRBJ2-5
CDR3nt: TGTGCCAGCAGCCAAGGCACGGGGGGAGGTACACAAGAGACCCAGTACTTC
CDR3aa: CASSQGTGGGTQETQYF

v_gene: TRBV18
abundance: .
d_gene: .
j_gene: TRBJ2-5
CDR3nt: TGTGCCAGCTCACCAAGAAGGACAGAATGGGAGACCCAGTACTTC
CDR3aa: CASSPRRTEWETQYF

v_gene: TRBV5-1
abundance: .
d_gene: .
j_gene: TRBJ2-7
CDR3nt: TGCGCCAGCAGGGCGATCTCCTCCTACGAGCAGTACTTC
CDR3aa: CASRAISSYEQYF

v_gene: TRBV4-1
abundance: .
d_gene: TRBD2
j_gene: TRBJ2-7
CDR3nt: TGCGCCAGCAGCCGACTAGCGGGAGAGGTAGAGCAGTACTTC
CDR3aa: CASSRLAGEVEQYF

v_gene: TRBV6-1
abundance: .
d_gene: .
j_gene: TRBJ2-3
CDR3nt: TGTGCCAGCAGTGAAGGTTCGGGAAGCACAGATACGCAGTATTTT
CDR3aa: CASSEGSGSTDTQYF

v_gene: TRBV4-2
abundance: .
d_gene: .
j_gene: TRBJ1-3
CDR3nt: TGTGCCAGCAGCCCACAGGGTTATGGAAACACCATATATTTT
CDR3aa: CASSPQGYGNTIYF

v_gene: TRBV2
abundance: .
d_gene: .
j_gene: TRBJ1-1
CDR3nt: TGTGCCTGCCGGGACAACCTAAACACTGAAGCTTTCTTT
CDR3aa: CACRDNLNTEAFF

v_gene: TRBV27
abundance: .
d_gene: .
j_gene: TRBJ2-1
CDR3nt: TGTGCCACTCAAAAAGGGAGCTCCTACAATGAGCAGTTCTTC
CDR3aa: CATQKGSSYNEQFF

v_gene: TRBV27
abundance: .
d_gene: TRBD2
j_gene: TRBJ2-1
CDR3nt: TGTGCCAGCAGTTCCGGACTAGCGGGAGGGCCTGAGCAGTTCTTC
CDR3aa: CASSSGLAGGPEQFF

v_gene: TRBV10-1
abundance: .
d_gene: TRBD2
j_gene: TRBJ2-1
CDR3nt: TGCGCCAGCAGTGCGACTAGCGGGAAATACAATGAGCAGTTCTTC
CDR3aa: CASSATSGKYNEQFF

v_gene: TRBV5-4
abundance: .
d_gene: TRBD2
j_gene: TRBJ2-5
CDR3nt: TGTGCCAGCAGCTTACTAGCGGGAAGAGAGACCCAGTACTTC
CDR3aa: CASSLLAGRETQYF

v_gene: TRBV9
abundance: .
d_gene: .
j_gene: TRBJ1-1
CDR3nt: TGTGCCAGCAGCGTAGGGGGGGAGGCCCTGAACACTGAAGCTTTCTTT
CDR3aa: CASSVGGEALNTEAFF

v_gene: TRBV27
abundance: .
d_gene: .
j_gene: TRBJ2-1
CDR3nt: TGTGCCAGCAGTTTATCCAGCTACAATGAGCAGTTCTTC
CDR3aa: CASSLSSYNEQFF

v_gene: TRBV28
abundance: .
d_gene: .
j_gene: TRBJ1-1
CDR3nt: TGTGCCAGCACCCAAGGGGGGTCGGGGACTGAAGCTTTCTTT
CDR3aa: CASTQGGSGTEAFF

v_gene: TRBV10-2
abundance: .
d_gene: .
j_gene: TRBJ2-1
CDR3nt: TGCGCCAGCAGTGAGTGGGGTAGCGCGTACAATGAGCAGTTCTTC
CDR3aa: CASSEWGSAYNEQFF

v_gene: TRBV2
abundance: .
d_gene: .
j_gene: TRBJ1-2
CDR3nt: TGTGCCAGCACCGAGACAGGATATGGCTACACCTTC
CDR3aa: CASTETGYGYTF